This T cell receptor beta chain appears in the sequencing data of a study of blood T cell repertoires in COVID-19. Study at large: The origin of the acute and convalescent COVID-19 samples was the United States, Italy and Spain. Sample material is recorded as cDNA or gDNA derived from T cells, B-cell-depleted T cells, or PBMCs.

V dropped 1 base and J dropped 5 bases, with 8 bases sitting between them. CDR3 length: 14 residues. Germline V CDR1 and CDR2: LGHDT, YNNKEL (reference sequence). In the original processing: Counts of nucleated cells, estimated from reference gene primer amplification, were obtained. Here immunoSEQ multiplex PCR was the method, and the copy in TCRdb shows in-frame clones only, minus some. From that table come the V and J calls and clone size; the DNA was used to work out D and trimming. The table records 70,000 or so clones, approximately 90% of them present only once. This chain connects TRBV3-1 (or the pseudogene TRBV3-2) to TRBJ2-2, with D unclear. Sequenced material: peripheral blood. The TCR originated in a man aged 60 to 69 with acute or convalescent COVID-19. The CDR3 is CASSQGRGTGELFF. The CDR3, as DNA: TGTGCCAGCAGCCAAGGTCGAGGAACCGGGGAGCTGTTTTTT.